This T cell receptor beta chain was retrieved from a study of blood T cell repertoires in COVID-19. Study-level background: The samples span acute and convalescent COVID-19 from the United States, Italy and Spain. The cDNA or gDNA used as material had been derived from T cells, B-cell-depleted T cells, or PBMCs.

This clone was counted a single time. Everyone who took part was about 18 to 90 years old, and they came from 24 US areas. The study assigned cohorts using participant-reported clinical history. Trimming left V 8 bases short and J 5 bases short, with 9 bases between. The germline CDR1 and CDR2 sequences are SGHVS and FNYEAQ. The CDR3 sequence is 12 residues long. TCRdb keeps only in-frame clones here, not all; method: immunoSEQ multiplex PCR. This sample has hundreds of thousands of clones, with about 91% found just once. The TCR comes from a woman between 40 and 50 years old with acute COVID-19. The specimen was PBMCs or T cells enriched from blood (not recorded which). The chain is built from TRBV7-6 and TRBJ1-4; D might be TRBD1 (6 bases). The CDR3 protein is CASGGENEKLFF. The CDR3 DNA is TGTGCCAGCGGGGGCGAGAATGAAAAACTGTTTTTT.